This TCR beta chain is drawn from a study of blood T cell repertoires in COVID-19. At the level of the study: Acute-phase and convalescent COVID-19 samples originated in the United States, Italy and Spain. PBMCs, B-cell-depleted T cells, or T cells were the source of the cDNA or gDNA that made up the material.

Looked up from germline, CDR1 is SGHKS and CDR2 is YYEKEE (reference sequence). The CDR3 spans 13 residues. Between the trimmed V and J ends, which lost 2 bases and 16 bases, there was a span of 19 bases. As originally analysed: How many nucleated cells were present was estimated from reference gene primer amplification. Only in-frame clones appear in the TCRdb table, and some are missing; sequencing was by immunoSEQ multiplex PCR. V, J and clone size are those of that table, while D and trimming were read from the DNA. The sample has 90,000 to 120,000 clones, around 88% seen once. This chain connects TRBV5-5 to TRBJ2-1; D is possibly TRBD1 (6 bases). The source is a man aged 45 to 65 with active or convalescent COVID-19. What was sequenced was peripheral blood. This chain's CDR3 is CASSFRGPDPRFF. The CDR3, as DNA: TGTGCCAGCAGCTTCAGGGGCCCGGACCCCCGATTCTTC.